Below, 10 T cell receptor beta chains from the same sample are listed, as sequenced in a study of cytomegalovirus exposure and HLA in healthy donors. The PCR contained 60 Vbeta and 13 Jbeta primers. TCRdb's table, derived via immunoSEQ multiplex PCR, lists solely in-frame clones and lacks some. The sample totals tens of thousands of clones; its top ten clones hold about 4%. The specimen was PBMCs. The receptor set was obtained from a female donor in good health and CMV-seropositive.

The CDR3 DNA reads TGCGCCAGCAGCCTCACTACAGATACGCAGTATTTT. Translation gives CASSLTTDTQYF. This chain connects TRBV5-1 to TRBJ2-3; unclear D gene. With 4 bases removed from V and 3 bases from J, the gap between germline ends came to 6 bases. Germline values: CDR1 SGHRS, CDR2 YFSETQ. The CDR3 contains 12 residues.

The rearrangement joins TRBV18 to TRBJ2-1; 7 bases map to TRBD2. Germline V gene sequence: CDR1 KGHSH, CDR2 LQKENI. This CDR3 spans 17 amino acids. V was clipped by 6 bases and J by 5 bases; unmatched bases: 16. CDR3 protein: CASSPGSGGELDNEQFF. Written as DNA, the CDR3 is TGTGCCAGCTCGCCCGGGAGTGGGGGGGAGCTTGACAATGAGCAGTTCTTC.

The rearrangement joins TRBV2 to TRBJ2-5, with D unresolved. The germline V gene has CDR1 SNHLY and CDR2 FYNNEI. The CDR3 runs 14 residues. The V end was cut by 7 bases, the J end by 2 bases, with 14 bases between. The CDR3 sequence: CASTSLGRQETQYF. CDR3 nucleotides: TGTGCCAGCACTTCCCTGGGCAGACAAGAGACCCAGTACTTC. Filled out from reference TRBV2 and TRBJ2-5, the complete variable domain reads EPEVTQTPSHQVTQMGQEVILRCVPISNHLYFYWYRQILGQKVEFLVSFYNNEISEKSEIFDDQFSVERPDGSNFTLKIRSTKLEDSAMYFCASTSLGRQETQYFGPGTRLLVL.

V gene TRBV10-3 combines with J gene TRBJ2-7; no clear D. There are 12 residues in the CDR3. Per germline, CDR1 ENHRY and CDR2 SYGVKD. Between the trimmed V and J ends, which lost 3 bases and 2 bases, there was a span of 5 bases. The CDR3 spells CAISDYPYEQYF. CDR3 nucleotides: TGTGCCATCAGTGACTACCCCTACGAGCAGTACTTC.

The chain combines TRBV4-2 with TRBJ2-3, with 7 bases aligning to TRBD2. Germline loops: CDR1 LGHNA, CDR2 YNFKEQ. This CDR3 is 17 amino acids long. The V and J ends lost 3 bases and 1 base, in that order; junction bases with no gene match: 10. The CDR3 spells CASSHGERGAGTDTQYF. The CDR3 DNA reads TGTGCCAGCAGCCACGGTGAGCGGGGTGCGGGCACAGATACGCAGTATTTT.

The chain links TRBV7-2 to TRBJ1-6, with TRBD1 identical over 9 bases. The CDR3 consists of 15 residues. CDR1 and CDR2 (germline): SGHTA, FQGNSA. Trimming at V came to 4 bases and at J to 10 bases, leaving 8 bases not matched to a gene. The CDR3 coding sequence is TGTGCCAGCAGCTCCGTCCCGGGACAGGGCTCACCCCTCCACTTT. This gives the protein CASSSVPGQGSPLHF.

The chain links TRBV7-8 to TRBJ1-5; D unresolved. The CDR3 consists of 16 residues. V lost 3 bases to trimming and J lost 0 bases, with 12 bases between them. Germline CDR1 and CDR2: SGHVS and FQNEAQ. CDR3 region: CASSLESAYSNQPQHF. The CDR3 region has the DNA TGTGCCAGCAGCTTGGAGTCTGCTTATAGCAATCAGCCCCAGCATTTT.

CDR3 residues: CASSASGSVAYEQYF. Here the CDR3 DNA reads TGTGCCAGCAGCGCGAGCGGGAGCGTCGCCTACGAGCAGTACTTC. The chain has TRBV9 and TRBJ2-7; 8 nucleotides line up with TRBD2. V trimming: 3 bases; J trimming: 2 bases; junction bases outside the gene matches: 7. The CDR3 runs to 15 residues. Germline CDR1 is SGDLS and CDR2 is YYNGEE.

The DNA of the CDR3 is TGTGCCAGCAGCCGTGGACGGGGGAACACTGAAGCTTTCTTT. Residues: CASSRGRGNTEAFF. The V and J genes are TRBV6-5 and TRBJ1-1; D is ambiguous. This CDR3 is built from 14 residues. Germline-derived CDR1 and CDR2 are MNHEY and SVGAGI. Trimming pared 6 bases from V and 1 base from J, leaving 12 bases between.

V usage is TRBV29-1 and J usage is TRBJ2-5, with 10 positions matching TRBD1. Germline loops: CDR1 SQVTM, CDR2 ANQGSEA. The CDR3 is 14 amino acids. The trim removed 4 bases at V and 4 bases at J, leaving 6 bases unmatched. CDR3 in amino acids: CSVGGGTGAETQYF. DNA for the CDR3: TGCAGCGTTGGGGGGGGGACAGGGGCAGAGACCCAGTACTTC.